The 15 T cell receptor beta chains given below trace back to one sample, sequenced in a study of blood T cell repertoires in COVID-19. Some clones are missing from TCRdb's copy, which holds only in-frame ones; the method was immunoSEQ multiplex PCR. The data show about 81,000 clones, with about nine tenths seen just once and 1.5% to 2% held by the top ten. Sequenced material: peripheral blood. Source of these receptors: a woman aged 45-59 years in a cohort sampled during active COVID-19.

The chain combines TRBV12-3 or TRBV12-4 with TRBJ2-1; D remains unclear. The V end lost 6 bases, the J end lost 13 bases, and 13 bases lay between the germline ends. CDR3 size: 11 residues. The CDR3 is CASSRVEHQFF. For the CDR3, the DNA is TGTGCCAGCAGCCGCGTGGAGCACCAGTTCTTC.

This sequence joins TRBV11-2 and TRBJ1-1, with D perhaps matching TRBD1 (5 bases). This CDR3 contains 14 residues. V lost 1 base and J 3 bases, leaving 9 bases between the germline ends. Germline assignment: CDR1 SGHAT and CDR2 FQNNGV. The CDR3 bases are TGTGCCAGCAGCTTAGTCAGGGCAGACACTGAAGCTTTCTTT. The encoded protein is CASSLVRADTEAFF.

This clone is a singleton in its sample. The gene calls are TRBV28 and TRBJ2-7; 10 nucleotides match TRBD2. The CDR3 is made up of 14 amino acids. CDR1 and CDR2 (germline): MDHEN, SYDVKM. V shed 5 bases, J shed 6 bases, and the junction held 7 bases outside the gene matches. The CDR3 bases are TGTGCCAGCAGTCTCCAGCGGGAGGGTTCCGAGCAGTACTTC. Amino acids: CASSLQREGSEQYF. Full variable domain (outside the CDR3, taken from reference TRBV28 and TRBJ2-7): DVKVTQSSRYLVKRTGEKVFLECVQDMDHENMFWYRQDPGLGLRLIYFSYDVKMKEKGDIPEGYSVSREKKERFSLILESASTNQTSMYLCASSLQREGSEQYFGPGTRLTVT.

The chain has TRBV11-3 and TRBJ2-5; D unclear. CDR3 length: 17 amino acids. CDR1 is SGHNT, CDR2 YENEEA, per germline. V lost 5 bases to trimming and J lost 3 bases, with 22 bases between them. DNA of the CDR3: TGTGCCAGCAGCGATCCTGTGGGCGCGCAAGGAAAAGAGACCCAGTACTTC. Its translation is CASSDPVGAQGKETQYF.

The V gene is TRBV6-5, the J gene TRBJ1-1; 7 nucleotides align to TRBD1. The CDR3 contains 14 residues. Germline CDR1 reads MNHEY; CDR2 reads SVGAGI. V was clipped by 5 bases and J by 4 bases; unmatched bases: 7. The DNA for the CDR3 is TGTGCCAGCAGTACCCACAGGGGACGCACTGAAGCTTTCTTT. This codes for CASSTHRGRTEAFF.

This chain uses TRBV9 with TRBJ1-6, with 12 bases fitting TRBD1. From germline, CDR1 is SGDLS and CDR2 YYNGEE. The CDR3 runs 21 residues. The V gene end was trimmed by 0 bases and the J gene end by 7 bases; junction bases not matched to a gene: 17. For the CDR3, the DNA is TGTGCCAGCAGCGTAGTGAGAAATAGAATACCGGGACAGGGGGCGAATTCACCCCTCCACTTT. This gives the protein CASSVVRNRIPGQGANSPLHF.

The V and J genes are TRBV7-9 and TRBJ1-3, with unresolved D. The CDR3 totals 16 residues. The ends were cut back, 1 base at V and 0 bases at J, with 10 bases in the middle. Germline V gene lookup returns CDR1 SEHNR and CDR2 FQNEAQ (reference sequence). DNA of the CDR3: TGTGCCAGCAGCTTAGTAGAGAGTTACTCTGGAAACACCATATATTTT. Amino acids: CASSLVESYSGNTIYF.

V is TRBV4-2 and J is TRBJ2-7, with 8 bases fitting TRBD2. Unmatched junction bases numbered 4, after V lost 0 bases and J lost 0 bases. The CDR3 consists of 16 residues. Germline CDR1 LGHNA, CDR2 YNFKEQ. The CDR3 protein is CASSQDGTSGSYEQYF. CDR3 DNA sequence: TGTGCCAGCAGCCAAGATGGAACTAGCGGCTCCTACGAGCAGTACTTC.

CDR3 residues: CSASGQGAYEQYF. For the CDR3, the DNA is TGCAGTGCTAGTGGACAGGGGGCGTACGAGCAGTACTTC. The J gene is TRBJ2-7, the V gene TRBV20-1, with 11 bases that match TRBD1. Germline lookup yields CDR1 DFQATT and CDR2 SNEGSKA (reference sequence). The J segment lost 4 bases and the V segment lost 3 bases, leaving 2 bases of the junction unmatched. The CDR3 covers 13 residues.

This sequence joins TRBV25-1 and TRBJ1-1; D remains unclear. Trimming took off 3 bases at V and 0 bases at J, with 14 bases between the two ends. CDR3 length equals 16 residues. From germline, CDR1 is MGHDK and CDR2 SYGVNS. CDR3 bases: TGTGCCAGCAGTGAGACGGGTTTAAACCTGAACACTGAAGCTTTCTTT. Amino acid sequence: CASSETGLNLNTEAFF.

The gene calls are TRBV5-1 and TRBJ2-5; 9 positions match TRBD1. The trim removed 4 bases at V and 11 bases at J, leaving 12 bases unmatched. Germline assignment: CDR1 SGHRS and CDR2 YFSETQ. This CDR3 has 14 residues. CDR3 in DNA: TGCGCCAGCAGCCGCCGGGACAGGGTAGATTATCAGTACTTC. This codes for CASSRRDRVDYQYF.

The V gene is TRBV30, the J gene TRBJ2-3; 8 positions agree with TRBD1. Germline CDR1 is GTSNPN and CDR2 is SVGIG (reference sequence). The CDR3 sequence is 13 residues long. The junction had 0 bases not matched to a gene; V was cut back by 1 base and J by 3 bases. CDR3: CAWSGQGTDTQYF. The CDR3 DNA follows: TGTGCCTGGAGTGGACAGGGGACAGATACGCAGTATTTT. Variable domain in full (rest from reference TRBV30 and TRBJ2-3): SQTIHQWPATLVQPVGSPLSLECTVEGTSNPNLYWYRQAAGRGLQLLFYSVGIGQISSEVPQNLSASRPQDRQFILSSKKLLLSDSGFYLCAWSGQGTDTQYFGPGTRLTVL.

The rearrangement uses TRBV27 and TRBJ2-1; 7 nucleotides match TRBD1. Germline-derived CDR1 and CDR2 are MNHEY and SMNVEV (reference sequence). With V trimmed by 9 bases and J by 5 bases, 13 bases remained unmatched. The CDR3 length is 15 residues. CDR3 protein: CASTWNRGMDNEQFF. CDR3 nucleotides: TGTGCCAGTACCTGGAACAGGGGTATGGACAATGAGCAGTTCTTC.

This chain connects TRBV11-3 to TRBJ2-5; 12 positions match TRBD1. The CDR3 length is 15 residues. Germline CDR1 is SGHNT and CDR2 is YENEEA. The V segment lost 4 bases and the J segment 5 bases; nucleotides outside the gene matches: 5. CDR3 in amino acids: CASSSPGQGAETQYF. The CDR3 region has the DNA TGTGCCAGCAGCTCCCCGGGACAGGGGGCGGAGACCCAGTACTTC.

V is TRBV6-5 and J is TRBJ1-3; D is ambiguous. Germline V gene lookup returns CDR1 MNHEY and CDR2 SVGAGI. The CDR3 is 15 residues long. The V end lost 2 bases, the J end lost 0 bases, and 8 bases lay between the germline ends. CDR3: CASSYDSNSGNTIYF. In DNA, the CDR3 is TGTGCCAGCAGTTACGACTCGAACTCTGGAAACACCATATATTTT.